This T cell receptor beta chain was sequenced in a study of cytomegalovirus exposure and HLA in healthy donors. CDR3 length: 14 amino acids. The germline V gene has CDR1 MNHEY and CDR2 SVGAGI. With 4 bases clipped from V and 7 bases from J, the junction kept 4 bases outside the gene matches. This donor lacks a recorded CMV serostatus. It was with 60 Vbeta and 13 Jbeta primers that the PCR ran. Sequencing was performed with immunoSEQ multiplex PCR; in TCRdb, only in-frame clones are kept and a portion is missing. The sample gives 100,000 or so clones, around two thirds of which show up once; 2% to 2.5% is in the top ten.

Source material: PBMCs. The V call is TRBV6-5, the J call TRBJ1-4; TRBD1 matches 9 bases. The sequence was obtained from a human donor in good health. CDR3 bases: TGTGCCAGCAGTTCGGGACAGGGCCGTGAAAAACTGTTTTTT. Protein product: CASSSGQGREKLFF.